This passage covers 25 T cell receptor beta chains from one sample sequenced in a study of siplizumab effects on memory and regulatory T cells. Data came from immunoSEQ multiplex PCR; TCRdb stores just in-frame clones and leaves some out. The repertoire holds 50,000 to 70,000 clones, with just over 95% as singletons. Sequencing used naive CD8+ T cells sorted from blood. The receptors originated from a human donor in good health.

The chain couples TRBV19 to TRBJ2-3; D may match TRBD1 or TRBD2 (7 bases each). Germline lookup yields CDR1 LNHDA and CDR2 SQIVND (reference sequence). The CDR3 spans 18 residues. The V gene lost 4 bases and the J gene lost 1 base, with 21 bases spanning the gap. The CDR3 spells CASSKTSRGALGTDTQYF. Written as DNA, the CDR3 is TGTGCCAGTAGTAAGACTAGCAGGGGGGCTCTGGGCACAGATACGCAGTATTTT.

This rearrangement joins TRBV27 to TRBJ2-7; D possibly corresponds to TRBD1 (8 bases). CDR1 is MNHEY, CDR2 SMNVEV, per germline (reference sequence). CDR3 length: 14 residues. V lost 5 bases and J lost 3, with 14 bases in between. The CDR3 DNA sequence: TGTGCCAGCAGTCCTACAGGGGGGGACTACGAGCAGTACTTC. Translating gives CASSPTGGDYEQYF.

The chain joins TRBV7-9 to TRBJ1-4; tentative D call: TRBD1 (6 bases). The germline V and J ends were trimmed by 2 bases and 0 bases, with 16 bases remaining between them. The CDR3 covers 18 residues. Looked up from germline, CDR1 is SEHNR and CDR2 is FQNEAQ (reference sequence). The CDR3 bases are TGTGCCAGCAGCTTATCCTATGGGGACACATCAACTAATGAAAAACTGTTTTTT. As protein: CASSLSYGDTSTNEKLFF.

The chain recombines TRBV6-1 with TRBJ2-2; weak D call: TRBD1 (6 bases). The CDR3 has 13 residues. CDR1 is MNHNS and CDR2 is SASEGT in the germline V gene. V was cut by 2 bases and J by 5 bases, with 6 bases left in between. The CDR3 reads CASSETGTGELFF. In DNA, the CDR3 is TGTGCCAGCAGTGAAACAGGGACCGGGGAGCTGTTTTTT.

The rearrangement joins TRBV6-1 to TRBJ2-3, with D perhaps matching TRBD2 (7 bases). This CDR3 has 17 amino acids. Germline assignment: CDR1 MNHNS and CDR2 SASEGT. Trimming stripped 2 bases from V and 2 bases from J, with 17 bases between. CDR3 protein: CASSESDPGGSTDTQYF. CDR3 in DNA: TGTGCCAGCAGTGAAAGCGATCCGGGGGGCTCCACAGATACGCAGTATTTT.

The chain uses TRBV11-2 and TRBJ1-6, with TRBD1 matching over 7 bases. The CDR3 loop spans 15 amino acids. Trimming at V came to 5 bases and at J to 9 bases, leaving 10 bases not matched to a gene. Germline CDR1 is SGHAT and CDR2 is FQNNGV. Here the CDR3 DNA reads TGTGCCAGCAGCCCCTGGACAGGCCTTGGTTCACCCCTCCACTTT. This sequence encodes CASSPWTGLGSPLHF. Looking up the rest from reference TRBV11-2 and TRBJ1-6 gives the full variable domain: EAGVAQSPRYKIIEKRQSVAFWCNPISGHATLYWYQQILGQGPKLLIQFQNNGVVDDSQLPKDRFSAERLKGVDSTLKIQPAKLEDSAVYLCASSPWTGLGSPLHFGNGTRLTVT.

This chain joins TRBV25-1 and TRBJ2-3, with 12 bases identical to TRBD2. With 4 bases clipped from V and 6 bases from J, the junction kept 5 bases outside the gene matches. CDR1 is MGHDK and CDR2 is SYGVNS in the germline V gene. The CDR3 sequence is 15 residues long. The CDR3 DNA is TGTGCCAGCAGTGGACTAGCGGGGGTCGTGGATACGCAGTATTTT. This codes for CASSGLAGVVDTQYF. The full variable domain, rest sourced from reference TRBV25-1 and TRBJ2-3, is EADIYQTPRYLVIGTGKKITLECSQTMGHDKMYWYQQDPGMELHLIHYSYGVNSTEKGDLSSESTVSRIRTEHFPLTLESARPSHTSQYLCASSGLAGVVDTQYFGPGTRLTVL.

The genes are TRBV5-4 and TRBJ2-1; 11 nucleotides match TRBD2. The CDR3 totals 15 residues. Trimming at V came to 0 bases and at J to 7 bases, leaving 3 bases not matched to a gene. Germline V lookup: CDR1 SGHNT, CDR2 YYREEE (reference sequence). CDR3: CASSLVASGGNEQFF. The CDR3 DNA is TGTGCCAGCAGCTTGGTGGCTAGCGGGGGGAATGAGCAGTTCTTC.

The chain employs TRBV9 and TRBJ1-2, with D possibly TRBD1 on 5 matching bases. Trimming removed 0 bases from V and 0 bases from J, with 18 bases in between. This CDR3 is built from 18 residues. CDR1 is SGDLS and CDR2 is YYNGEE in the germline V gene. The CDR3 region has the DNA TGTGCCAGCAGCGTAGGAGGGAGACAGCCTCCTCCTAACTATGGCTACACCTTC. Protein sequence: CASSVGGRQPPPNYGYTF.

The V and J genes are TRBV7-6 and TRBJ1-5, with unresolved D. The CDR3 length is 12 residues. Deletions cut 5 bases from V and 6 bases from J, with 8 bases between. The germline V gene encodes CDR1 SGHVS and CDR2 FNYEAQ. The CDR3 is CASSLPGQPQHF. The CDR3 DNA sequence: TGTGCCAGCAGCCTGCCTGGTCAGCCCCAGCATTTT.

The chain has TRBV9 and TRBJ2-7; a possible D gene is TRBD2 (5 bases). The germline gives CDR1 SGDLS, CDR2 YYNGEE. The CDR3 runs to 14 residues. The V and J ends lost 0 bases and 0 bases respectively, with 7 bases between them. The CDR3 loop is CASSVGTDSYEQYF. The CDR3 region has the DNA TGTGCCAGCAGCGTAGGGACTGACTCCTACGAGCAGTACTTC.

The V gene is TRBV4-3, the J gene TRBJ2-7, with D perhaps given as TRBD1 or TRBD2 (5 bases each). With 0 bases removed from V and 0 bases from J, the gap between germline ends came to 9 bases. This CDR3 is 15 amino acids long. Germline V gives CDR1 LGHNA, CDR2 YSLEER. DNA for the CDR3: TGCGCCAGCAGCCAAGATGCAGGGAGCTCCTACGAGCAGTACTTC. Translating gives CASSQDAGSSYEQYF.

This chain uses TRBV2 with TRBJ2-7; D gene uncertain. V lost 5 bases, J lost 0 bases, and 14 bases lay in between. The CDR3 has 15 amino acids. Germline assignment: CDR1 SNHLY and CDR2 FYNNEI. CDR3 sequence (DNA): TGTGCCAGCAGTCCACTTGGGTCCTACTCCTACGAGCAGTACTTC. Amino acids: CASSPLGSYSYEQYF.

CDR3 residues: CASSVDGVNTEAFF. Here the CDR3 DNA reads TGTGCCAGCAGCGTAGATGGAGTGAACACTGAAGCTTTCTTT. This rearrangement joins TRBV9 to TRBJ1-1; D gene unclear. The V and J ends lost 0 bases and 0 bases respectively, with 6 bases between them. This CDR3 is built from 14 residues. The germline CDR1 and CDR2 sequences are SGDLS and YYNGEE.

The CDR3 spells CASSVAGTGETQYF. CDR3 in DNA: TGTGCCAGCAGTGTAGCGGGGACCGGGGAGACCCAGTACTTC. J is TRBJ2-5 and V is TRBV6-1, with TRBD2 matching over 8 bases. The V and J ends lost 4 bases and 5 bases, in that order; junction bases with no gene match: 6. This CDR3 spans 14 amino acids. Germline V gives CDR1 MNHNS, CDR2 SASEGT.

The genes are TRBV7-6 and TRBJ1-4, with D hard to call. Germline loops: CDR1 SGHVS, CDR2 FNYEAQ. V was clipped by 3 bases and J by 0 bases, with 8 bases between them. The CDR3 runs to 15 residues. DNA for the CDR3: TGTGCCAGCAGCTTTATGTCTTCAACTAATGAAAAACTGTTTTTT. Translated: CASSFMSSTNEKLFF.

The CDR3 here is CASSQGSAAPDTQYF. CDR3 coding DNA: TGTGCCAGCAGCCAAGGAAGTGCCGCCCCAGATACGCAGTATTTT. V usage is TRBV4-2 and J usage is TRBJ2-3; D is unclear. V was cut by 1 base and J by 4 bases, with 12 bases left in between. There are 15 residues in the CDR3. Germline-derived CDR1 and CDR2 are LGHNA and YNFKEQ.

This CDR3 is CASSSHPGATDTQYF. The CDR3 region has the DNA TGTGCCAGCAGTTCTCATCCGGGCGCGACAGATACGCAGTATTTT. The chain employs TRBV5-4 and TRBJ2-3, with unresolved D. Trimming took 5 bases from V and 3 from J, leaving 16 bases between them. The germline V gene encodes CDR1 SGHNT and CDR2 YYREEE (reference sequence). The CDR3 loop spans 15 amino acids. The full variable domain, completed using reference TRBV5-4 and TRBJ2-3, is ETGVTQSPTHLIKTRGQQVTLRCSSQSGHNTVSWYQQALGQGPQFIFQYYREEENGRGNFPPRFSGLQFPNYSSELNVNALELDDSALYLCASSSHPGATDTQYFGPGTRLTVL.

This rearrangement joins TRBV30 to TRBJ1-5, with D possibly being TRBD1 (5 bases). The CDR3 is 13 residues long. Germline CDR1 and CDR2: GTSNPN and SVGIG (reference sequence). V was clipped by 4 bases and J by 2 bases, with 9 bases between them. The CDR3 region is CAWNRGGNQPQHF. CDR3 nucleotides: TGTGCCTGGAATCGAGGGGGCAATCAGCCCCAGCATTTT.

V usage is TRBV10-3 and J usage is TRBJ1-2; D remains unclear. Germline assignment: CDR1 ENHRY and CDR2 SYGVKD. V gave up 0 bases and J gave up 4 bases, with 9 bases separating them. The CDR3 extends over 14 amino acids. CDR3 protein: CAISESDDFYGYTF. The CDR3 coding sequence is TGTGCCATCAGTGAGTCGGACGATTTCTATGGCTACACCTTC.

The chain joins TRBV7-3 to TRBJ1-1, with D maybe TRBD1 (6 bases). Germline lookup yields CDR1 SGHTA and CDR2 FQGTGA. The CDR3 covers 12 residues. V lost 2 bases and J lost 5, with 6 bases in between. CDR3 region: CASSLGTTEAFF. In DNA, the CDR3 is TGTGCCAGCAGCTTAGGGACAACTGAAGCTTTCTTT.

The CDR3 spells CASSARGDYYNEQFF. The DNA for the CDR3 is TGTGCCAGCTCCGCCAGGGGCGATTATTACAATGAGCAGTTCTTC. The chain couples TRBV18 to TRBJ2-1; possibly TRBD1 for D (6 bases). CDR1 KGHSH and CDR2 LQKENI come from the germline V gene. There are 15 residues in the CDR3. V dropped 6 bases and J dropped 4 bases, with 16 bases sitting between them.

The chain joins TRBV5-4 to TRBJ1-3; D is uncertain. The CDR3 has 11 amino acids. Germline assignment: CDR1 SGHNT and CDR2 YYREEE (reference sequence). Trimming left V 3 bases short and J 9 bases short, with 7 bases between. The CDR3 nucleotides are TGTGCCAGCAGCTCCTCCCGCACCATATATTTT. Residues: CASSSSRTIYF.

The V and J genes are TRBV9 and TRBJ1-2, with D possibly matching TRBD1 (6 bases). This CDR3 comprises 14 residues. Per the germline V gene, CDR1 is SGDLS and CDR2 is YYNGEE. With 0 bases removed from V and 3 bases from J, the gap between germline ends came to 9 bases. This CDR3 reads CASSVGGGDYGYTF. CDR3 DNA sequence: TGTGCCAGCAGCGTAGGAGGGGGGGACTATGGCTACACCTTC.

This rearrangement joins TRBV14 to TRBJ2-3; 8 bases are shared with TRBD1. Germline values: CDR1 SGHDN, CDR2 FVKESK. The CDR3 spans 16 residues. J gave up 4 bases and V 4 bases, and 10 bases lay outside the gene matches. The CDR3 region has the DNA TGTGCCAGCAGCCTCTTAGGGACAGGCGACGCAGATACGCAGTATTTT. It specifies CASSLLGTGDADTQYF.